The present entry profiles one T cell receptor beta chain with its context. The antigen is undetermined. This sample was taken from a study of radiotherapy plus CTLA-4 blockade in lung cancer. Study-wide findings and caveats: Blood TCR clones of tumor origin expanded after radiotherapy plus ipilimumab.

This CDR3 is built from 13 residues. Per the germline V gene, CDR1 is MNHEY and CDR2 is SMNVEV (reference sequence). Trimming pared 5 bases from V and 4 bases from J, leaving 11 bases between. The assay was immunoSEQ multiplex PCR, and TCRdb's table has in-frame clones only and misses some. Among some 62,000 clones, approximately 77% were seen once, and the ten largest hold 3.5% to 4.5%. The source material was peripheral blood, sampled from a patient treated with radiotherapy plus ipilimumab. The gene calls are TRBV27 and TRBJ1-1; D gene uncertain. The sequence was collected from a human donor with non-small cell lung cancer who had a complete response to radiotherapy plus ipilimumab. In DNA, the CDR3 is TGTGCCAGCAGTCGTGGGGTTGGCACTGAAGCTTTCTTT. It translates to CASSRGVGTEAFF.